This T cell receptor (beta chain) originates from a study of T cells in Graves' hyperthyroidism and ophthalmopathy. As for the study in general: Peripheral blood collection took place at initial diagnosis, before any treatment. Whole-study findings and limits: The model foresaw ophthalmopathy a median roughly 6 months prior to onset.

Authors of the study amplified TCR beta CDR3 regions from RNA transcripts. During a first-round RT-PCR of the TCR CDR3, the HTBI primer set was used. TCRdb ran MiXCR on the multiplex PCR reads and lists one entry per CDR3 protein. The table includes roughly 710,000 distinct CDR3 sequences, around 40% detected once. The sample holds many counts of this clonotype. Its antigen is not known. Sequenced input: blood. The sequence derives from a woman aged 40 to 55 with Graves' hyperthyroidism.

CDR3 bases: TGTGCCAGCAGCTTGGTTGTGGGGGAAGAGACCCAGTACTTC. Protein sequence: CASSLVVGEETQYF. J is TRBJ2-5 and V is TRBV7-9; D tentatively reads TRBD1 or TRBD2 (5 bases each). Germline V gene lookup returns CDR1 SEHNR and CDR2 FQNEAQ (reference sequence). The CDR3 has 14 residues. Trimming took off 3 bases at V and 3 bases at J, with 11 bases between the two ends.